Below are 29 T cell receptor beta chains sequenced from a single sample in a study of blood T cell repertoires in COVID-19. Clones were read by immunoSEQ multiplex PCR, and TCRdb kept only the in-frame ones, dropping some. The table has some 100,000 clones, 85% to 95% seen once. Sequencing input: peripheral blood. These receptors originate from a middle-aged man with active COVID-19.

This chain joins TRBV10-1 and TRBJ2-1, with D perhaps matching TRBD1 (9 bases). Trimming cost V 8 bases and J 4 bases, with 18 bases left between them. The V gene's germline CDR1 is WNHNN and CDR2 SYGVQD (reference sequence). CDR3 size: 15 residues. The CDR3 DNA sequence: TGCGCCAGCCGGGGGGGACAGGGAAGGTACAATGAGCAGTTCTTC. Translated, it gives CASRGGQGRYNEQFF.

The CDR3 coding sequence is TGTGCCAGTACTAGGCAGGGAGGTTCACCCCTCCACTTT. The encoded protein is CASTRQGGSPLHF. The gene calls are TRBV19 and TRBJ1-6; D may be TRBD1 (5 bases). Looked up from germline, CDR1 is LNHDA and CDR2 is SQIVND (reference sequence). This CDR3 is built from 13 residues. The germline V and J ends were trimmed by 7 bases and 9 bases, with 13 bases remaining between them.

The chain is built from TRBV18 and TRBJ1-2; 8 nucleotides line up with TRBD1. CDR1 and CDR2 from the germline V gene are KGHSH and LQKENI. J lost 4 bases, V lost 3 bases, and 10 bases had no gene match. The CDR3 covers 16 residues. CDR3 nucleotides: TGTGCCAGCTCACCTCTGGTGGACAGGGCGTCCTATGGCTACACCTTC. Its protein is CASSPLVDRASYGYTF.

The chain is built from TRBV19 and TRBJ1-1, with TRBD1 matching over 9 bases. Looked up from germline, CDR1 is LNHDA and CDR2 is SQIVND (reference sequence). The CDR3 spans 14 residues. Trimming cost V 5 bases and J 4 bases; bases outside gene matches: 5. The CDR3 bases are TGTGCCAGTAGTCCAGAACAGGGGGCCACTGAAGCTTTCTTT. Its translation is CASSPEQGATEAFF.

V usage is TRBV6-1 and J usage is TRBJ2-5, with D perhaps matching TRBD1 (6 bases). This CDR3 has 15 residues. The V gene's germline CDR1 is MNHNS and CDR2 SASEGT. The V and J ends lost 2 bases and 5 bases respectively, with 15 bases between them. CDR3 sequence reads: CASSESQGLGETQYF. The DNA for the CDR3 is TGTGCCAGCAGTGAAAGCCAGGGGCTGGGGGAGACCCAGTACTTC.

This chain connects TRBV19 to TRBJ1-5; 7 positions match TRBD1. Trimming at V came to 5 bases and at J to 4 bases, leaving 8 bases not matched to a gene. Germline V gives CDR1 LNHDA, CDR2 SQIVND (reference sequence). The CDR3 is 15 amino acids. The CDR3 DNA is TGTGCCAGTAGTGCGCCGACAGGGCCGAATCAGCCCCAGCATTTT. Its translation: CASSAPTGPNQPQHF. The full variable domain, in which reference TRBV19 and TRBJ1-5 provide the parts outside the CDR3, is DGGITQSPKYLFRKEGQNVTLSCEQNLNHDAMYWYRQDPGQGLRLIYYSQIVNDFQKGDIAEGYSVSREKKESFPLTVTSAQKNPTAFYLCASSAPTGPNQPQHFGDGTRLSIL.

The rearrangement uses TRBV5-1 and TRBJ2-2, with 11 bases lining up with TRBD2. This CDR3 region has 16 residues. After removal of 3 bases from V and 3 bases from J, the junction contained 4 bases not matched to a gene. Germline V lookup: CDR1 SGHRS, CDR2 YFSETQ. The CDR3: CASSSLAGGYTGELFF. DNA for the CDR3: TGCGCCAGCAGCTCCTTAGCGGGAGGGTACACCGGGGAGCTGTTTTTT.

J is TRBJ2-7 and V is TRBV6-1; 9 bases align to TRBD1. Germline CDR1 and CDR2: MNHNS and SASEGT. The CDR3 loop spans 18 amino acids. V shed 0 bases and J 6 bases; nucleotides not matched to a gene: 15. CDR3 in DNA: TGTGCCAGCAGTGAAGCCGCAGGCGGGACAGGGCTAGATCGCGAGCAGTACTTC. The encoded protein is CASSEAAGGTGLDREQYF.

Only one count was recorded for this clone. The genes are TRBV5-4 and TRBJ2-3; 8 bases agree with TRBD1. Germline V gene data show CDR1 as SGHNT and CDR2 as YYREEE (reference sequence). With 1 base clipped from V and 3 bases from J, the junction kept 1 base outside the gene matches. The CDR3 runs to 14 residues. DNA for the CDR3: TGTGCCAGCAGCTTGAACAGGGGGACAGATACGCAGTATTTT. This gives the protein CASSLNRGTDTQYF.

The gene calls are TRBV7-8 and TRBJ2-7; 11 nucleotides line up with TRBD2. The CDR3 is made up of 17 amino acids. The V gene's germline CDR1 is SGHVS and CDR2 FQNEAQ. Losses at the gene ends were 3 bases for V and 3 bases for J; bases not matched to a gene: 10. As DNA, the CDR3 is TGTGCCAGCAGCTTGAAAGGGCTAGCGGGAGGTGGCTACGAGCAGTACTTC. The encoded protein is CASSLKGLAGGGYEQYF.

The chain carries TRBV2 and TRBJ1-4; TRBD1 aligns across 7 bases. CDR1 and CDR2 (germline): SNHLY, FYNNEI. J gave up 7 bases and V 0 bases, and 8 bases lay outside the gene matches. The CDR3 runs 16 residues. The CDR3, as DNA: TGTGCCAGCAGTGAAGCGGCGGGACAGTTCGGTGAAAAACTGTTTTTT. The encoded protein is CASSEAAGQFGEKLFF. The whole variable domain, remainder taken from reference TRBV2 and TRBJ1-4, is EPEVTQTPSHQVTQMGQEVILRCVPISNHLYFYWYRQILGQKVEFLVSFYNNEISEKSEIFDDQFSVERPDGSNFTLKIRSTKLEDSAMYFCASSEAAGQFGEKLFFGSGTQLSVL.

V usage is TRBV15 and J usage is TRBJ2-3, with a possible D match to TRBD2 (6 bases). Germline-derived CDR1 and CDR2 are LNHNV and YYDKDF (reference sequence). Trimming removed 1 base at V and 0 bases at J, with 14 bases between. The length of the CDR3 is 17 residues. In DNA form, the CDR3 reads TGTGCCACCAGCAGAGCTGGAAGGGGACTTAGCACAGATACGCAGTATTTT. Protein product: CATSRAGRGLSTDTQYF. Full variable domain (missing parts from reference TRBV15 and TRBJ2-3): DAMVIQNPRYQVTQFGKPVTLSCSQTLNHNVMYWYQQKSSQAPKLLFHYYDKDFNNEADTPDNFQSRRPNTSFCFLDIRSPGLGDTAMYLCATSRAGRGLSTDTQYFGPGTRLTVL.

The chain carries TRBV6-5 and TRBJ2-1; D remains unclear. This CDR3 contains 15 residues. The V end lost 6 bases, the J end lost 2 bases, and 14 bases lay between the germline ends. Germline CDR1 reads MNHEY; CDR2 reads SVGAGI. The CDR3 here is CASRKAGSPYNEQFF. The DNA of the CDR3 is TGTGCCAGCAGAAAGGCAGGCTCCCCCTACAATGAGCAGTTCTTC.

The V gene is TRBV4-2, the J gene TRBJ2-2; a possible D gene is TRBD2 (5 bases). The CDR3 runs 17 residues. V lost 2 bases to trimming and J lost 1 base, with 14 bases between them. Germline loops: CDR1 LGHNA, CDR2 YNFKEQ. The CDR3 loop is CASSQNSGAGNTGELFF. The CDR3 coding sequence is TGTGCCAGCAGCCAAAACAGCGGAGCCGGGAACACCGGGGAGCTGTTTTTT.

This rearrangement joins TRBV3-1 (or the pseudogene TRBV3-2) to TRBJ2-7; D is uncertain. The CDR3 spans 12 residues. V gave up 4 bases and J gave up 4 bases, with 8 bases separating them. Germline V lookup: CDR1 LGHDT, CDR2 YNNKEL (reference sequence). The CDR3 spells CASSRSWYEQYF. DNA of the CDR3: TGTGCCAGCAGCCGGAGCTGGTACGAGCAGTACTTC.

The chain joins TRBV6-6 to TRBJ1-4; D is undetermined. This CDR3 spans 15 amino acids. The germline V gene has CDR1 MNHNY and CDR2 SVGAGI (reference sequence). Trimming cost V 5 bases and J 4 bases, with 14 bases left between them. The CDR3 protein is CASSPTPQYNEKLFF. The DNA for the CDR3 is TGTGCCAGCAGTCCGACACCTCAATATAATGAAAAACTGTTTTTT.

The rearrangement uses TRBV5-5 and TRBJ1-2; 11 nucleotides line up with TRBD1. The CDR3 totals 16 residues. CDR1 is SGHKS, CDR2 YYEKEE, per germline (reference sequence). With V trimmed by 4 bases and J by 2 bases, 7 bases remained unmatched. The CDR3 coding sequence is TGTGCCAGCAGCCCCCGGACAGGGGGCGCCAACTATGGCTACACCTTC. Translating gives CASSPRTGGANYGYTF.

This clone has just one count. The chain has TRBV7-6 and TRBJ2-2, with 7 positions matching TRBD2. V shed 1 base and J 2 bases; nucleotides not matched to a gene: 4. CDR3 length: 16 residues. Germline V gives CDR1 SGHVS, CDR2 FNYEAQ. CDR3 in DNA: TGTGCCAGCAGCTTAGGGCTAGCGGATAACACCGGGGAGCTGTTTTTT. Protein product: CASSLGLADNTGELFF.

V is TRBV15 and J is TRBJ2-1; D possibly corresponds to TRBD2 (6 bases). The germline gives CDR1 LNHNV, CDR2 YYDKDF (reference sequence). Between the trimmed V and J ends, which lost 1 base and 0 bases, there was a span of 16 bases. The CDR3 has 18 residues. The CDR3 protein is CATSRGRGGGPSYNEQFF. CDR3 in DNA: TGTGCCACCAGCAGAGGGCGGGGCGGAGGCCCCTCCTACAATGAGCAGTTCTTC. Full variable domain (outside the CDR3, taken from reference TRBV15 and TRBJ2-1): DAMVIQNPRYQVTQFGKPVTLSCSQTLNHNVMYWYQQKSSQAPKLLFHYYDKDFNNEADTPDNFQSRRPNTSFCFLDIRSPGLGDTAMYLCATSRGRGGGPSYNEQFFGPGTRLTVL.

The J gene is TRBJ2-7, the V gene TRBV6-5; D remains ambiguous. Trimming took off 0 bases at V and 2 bases at J, with 8 bases between the two ends. There are 14 residues in the CDR3. Looked up from germline, CDR1 is MNHEY and CDR2 is SVGAGI. Here the CDR3 reads CASSYSTATYEQYF. The CDR3 nucleotides are TGTGCCAGCAGTTACTCAACAGCAACCTACGAGCAGTACTTC.

The chain is built from TRBV5-4 and TRBJ2-1; D might be TRBD2 (5 bases). V was clipped by 0 bases and J by 1 base, with 14 bases between them. The CDR3 runs 17 residues. CDR1 is SGHNT, CDR2 YYREEE, per germline (reference sequence). CDR3 sequence (DNA): TGTGCCAGCAGCTTGGGGTGGACCGAGCGGTCCTACAATGAGCAGTTCTTC. It encodes CASSLGWTERSYNEQFF.

This chain uses TRBV11-2 with TRBJ1-2, with a tentative D call TRBD1 (6 bases). Germline CDR1 SGHAT, CDR2 FQNNGV. V dropped 6 bases and J dropped 1 base, with 12 bases sitting between them. This CDR3 spans 14 amino acids. The CDR3 is CASSSQGINYGYTF. The CDR3 DNA is TGTGCCAGCAGTTCACAGGGAATTAACTATGGCTACACCTTC.

This clone has a single count. This rearrangement joins TRBV27 to TRBJ2-7, with TRBD1 identical over 8 bases. V shed 4 bases and J 4 bases; nucleotides not matched to a gene: 9. Germline lookup yields CDR1 MNHEY and CDR2 SMNVEV (reference sequence). The CDR3 sequence is 15 residues long. CDR3 bases: TGTGCCAGCAGTTCCCCGGACAGGGCAATTTACGAGCAGTACTTC. Its translation is CASSSPDRAIYEQYF.

The V and J genes are TRBV19 and TRBJ1-2; 11 bases fit TRBD1. Germline-derived CDR1 and CDR2 are LNHDA and SQIVND (reference sequence). Unmatched junction bases numbered 8, after V lost 6 bases and J lost 8 bases. This CDR3 is 14 amino acids long. The CDR3 DNA sequence: TGTGCCAGTAGCCGGACAGGGGGCAGGGGAGGCTACACCTTC. This codes for CASSRTGGRGGYTF. The complete variable domain, with remaining parts taken from reference TRBV19 and TRBJ1-2, reads DGGITQSPKYLFRKEGQNVTLSCEQNLNHDAMYWYRQDPGQGLRLIYYSQIVNDFQKGDIAEGYSVSREKKESFPLTVTSAQKNPTAFYLCASSRTGGRGGYTFGSGTRLTVV.

V gene TRBV3-1 (or the pseudogene TRBV3-2) combines with J gene TRBJ2-7; 9 nucleotides match TRBD1. Germline values: CDR1 LGHDT, CDR2 YNNKEL (reference sequence). The CDR3 totals 15 residues. The trim removed 3 bases at V and 1 base at J, leaving 4 bases unmatched. DNA of the CDR3: TGTGCCAGCAGCCAGGGGGACAGGGTATCCTACGAGCAGTACTTC. Protein sequence: CASSQGDRVSYEQYF.

The rearrangement uses TRBV28 and TRBJ2-1; TRBD2 matches at 9 bases. The CDR3 runs to 14 residues. Germline V gives CDR1 MDHEN, CDR2 SYDVKM. J was trimmed by 9 bases and V by 7 bases; bases with no gene match: 10. CDR3 DNA: TGTGCCAGCACCCCCGTGGGCGGGAGGGCTGAGCAGTTCTTC. It is translated as CASTPVGGRAEQFF.

The chain uses TRBV30 and TRBJ1-5; D is undetermined. Trimming removed 5 bases at V and 2 bases at J, with 7 bases between. This CDR3 comprises 12 residues. Per germline, CDR1 GTSNPN and CDR2 SVGIG (reference sequence). The DNA for the CDR3 is TGTGCCTGGGGGGAGGGCAATCAGCCCCAGCATTTT. Translation: CAWGEGNQPQHF.

The chain couples TRBV5-1 to TRBJ1-1; 9 nucleotides align to TRBD1. Per the germline V gene, CDR1 is SGHRS and CDR2 is YFSETQ. There are 15 residues in the CDR3. V shed 4 bases, J shed 6 bases, and the junction held 10 bases outside the gene matches. The DNA of the CDR3 is TGCGCCAGCAGCCTGCGACAGGGGGGCGGCGCTGAAGCTTTCTTT. It specifies CASSLRQGGGAEAFF.

This rearrangement joins TRBV19 to TRBJ2-1; possible D gene TRBD2, 6 bases. CDR3 size: 16 residues. CDR1 and CDR2 from the germline V gene are LNHDA and SQIVND (reference sequence). The ends were cut back, 1 base at V and 7 bases at J, with 17 bases in the middle. Here the CDR3 DNA reads TGTGCCAGTAGTATAGCAGGAAATAGCGGCCATAATGAGCAGTTCTTC. Translated, it gives CASSIAGNSGHNEQFF. Based on the CDR3 plus reference TRBV19 and TRBJ2-1, the full variable domain is DGGITQSPKYLFRKEGQNVTLSCEQNLNHDAMYWYRQDPGQGLRLIYYSQIVNDFQKGDIAEGYSVSREKKESFPLTVTSAQKNPTAFYLCASSIAGNSGHNEQFFGPGTRLTVL.